There are many counts of the clone carrying this T cell receptor beta chain. Its antigen remains unknown. This entry comes from a study of metastatic and nonmetastatic thyroid tumors. Notes on the study in general: As reported, TCR beta diversity in blood and tumor was significantly higher in malignant thyroid tumors than in benign nodules.

Thyroid surgery was performed in patients who had received no treatment beforehand. In the original analysis: The study built a papillary thyroid cancer distant-metastasis classifier from CDR3 differences across clinicopathological groups. TCRdb re-analyzed the PCR reads through MiXCR. These V and J calls originate from TCRdb's pipeline instead of the authors' own analysis. This sample carries tens of thousands of clones, 10% to 15% of them seen once, and the ten largest clones take nearly 5%. Germline trimming cut 5 bases from V and 10 bases from J; bases unmatched to any gene: 17. Germline CDR1 is SGHVS and CDR2 is FQNEAQ. This CDR3 spans 16 amino acids.

The chain recombines TRBV7-8 with TRBJ2-1; TRBD2 agrees at 7 bases. The sample taken for sequencing was blood. This receptor was identified in a female donor with papillary thyroid cancer or a benign thyroid nodule (not recorded which). Some clones in this sample may be carry-over from other donors' samples. CDR3 DNA: TGTGCCAGCAGCCCGCCCGGACTAGTCGGGCTACAGGAGCAGTTCTTC. Amino acid sequence: CASSPPGLVGLQEQFF. Combining the CDR3 with reference TRBV7-8 and TRBJ2-1 gives the whole variable domain GAGVSQSPRYKVAKRGQDVALRCDPISGHVSLFWYQQALGQGPEFLTYFQNEAQLDKSGLPSDRFFAERPEGSVSTLKIQRTQQEDSAVYLCASSPPGLVGLQEQFFGPGTRLTVL.